These T cell receptor beta chains were read from a single sample in a study of tumor-infiltrating lymphocytes in oesophageal squamous cell carcinoma. MiXCR, applied by TCRdb to the PCR reads, yields one record per CDR3 protein. Of about 15,000 distinct CDR3 sequences listed, roughly half are singletons. Sequencing was performed on esophageal tumor tissue. These receptors all come from a female donor with esophageal squamous cell carcinoma. CDR3s include the opening cysteine and the closing phenylalanine or tryptophan.

. TRBV12-3/TRBV12-4 CASSLSPPNTGELFF
. TRBV7-9 CASSLRSQGLNYGYTF
. TRBV10-2 CASSGLEIYNEQFF
TRBJ1-2 TRBV27 CASSSTTGSYGYTF
TRBJ2-5 TRBV7-2 CASGLYQETQYF
TRBJ2-5 TRBV7-3 CASSFSTGMNEQYF
TRBJ1-1 TRBV18 CASSPTGGWTEAFF
TRBJ2-3 TRBV6-1 CASRNPGDRGTDTQYF
TRBJ2-3 TRBV10-1 CASSEGGTGHTDTQYF
TRBJ2-1 TRBV7-2 CASSFSSGSYNEQFF
TRBJ2-1 TRBV15 CATRTGVTYNEQFF
. TRBV7-3 CASSLTQSYEQYF
TRBJ2-3 TRBV7-9 CASSLVLAGADTQYF
TRBJ2-7 TRBV7-4 CASSYRVRGSPLHF
TRBJ2-5 TRBV7-2 CASSLGSGSSETQYF
TRBJ2-4 TRBV7-2 CASSFLAGSREQYF
. TRBV12-3/TRBV12-4 CASSSGLAAGYNEQFF
TRBJ2-3 TRBV28 CASSLSAQMADTQYF
TRBJ2-2 TRBV7-6 CASSSESTGELFF
TRBJ2-6 TRBV7-9 CASSLDRGSGANVLTF
TRBJ2-1 TRBV7-9 CASSSGTGIYNEQFF
TRBJ2-1 TRBV7-3 CASSSTGEKYNEQFF
TRBJ2-5 TRBV7-8 CASSSTSGRGSYNEQYF
TRBJ2-7 TRBV5-6 CASSSELMTPSYEQYF
TRBJ2-1 TRBV28 CASSSTSGRNYEQFF
TRBJ2-1 TRBV7-6 CASSLNEGWLNEQFF
TRBJ2-3 TRBV20-1 CSARGSGPSTDTQYF
. TRBV7-8 CASSPISGETQYF
. TRBV5-6 CASRKGKTQYF
. TRBV6-1 CASREYRQDEQYF
TRBJ2-6 TRBV7-2 CASSLAGGGPGANVLTF
TRBJ2-5 TRBV7-8 CASSPRGRETQYF
TRBJ2-1 TRBV7-8 CASSLMGQYNEQFF
. TRBV11-1 CASSTSLPGANVLTF
TRBJ2-5 TRBV7-7 CASSLKGQSAQYF
TRBJ2-1 TRBV7-6 CASSQTRDRVRNEQFF
. TRBV7-6 CASSLSGVKETQYF
TRBJ2-5 TRBV7-2 CASSLNWEETQYF
TRBJ2-2 TRBV7-6 CASSLGVTGGNTGELFF
. TRBV7-9 CASSPLTLYEQYF